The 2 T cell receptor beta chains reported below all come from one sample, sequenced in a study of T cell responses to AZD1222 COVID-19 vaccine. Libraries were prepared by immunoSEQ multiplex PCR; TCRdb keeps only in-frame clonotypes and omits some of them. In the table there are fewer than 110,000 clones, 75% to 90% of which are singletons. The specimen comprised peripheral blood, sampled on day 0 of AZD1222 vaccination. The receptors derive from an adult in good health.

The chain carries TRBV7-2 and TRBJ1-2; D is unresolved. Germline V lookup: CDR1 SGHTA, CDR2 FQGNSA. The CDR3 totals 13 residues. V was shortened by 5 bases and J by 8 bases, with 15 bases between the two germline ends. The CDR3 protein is CASSPRGGSGYTF. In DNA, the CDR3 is TGTGCCAGCAGCCCGCGTGGAGGGAGCGGCTACACCTTC.

This CDR3 reads CASSPPTGQNTEAFF. CDR3 DNA: TGTGCCAGCTCACCACCGACAGGACAGAACACTGAAGCTTTCTTT. The genes are TRBV18 and TRBJ1-1, with D tentatively TRBD1 (6 bases). V lost 0 bases, J lost 1 base, and 9 bases lay in between. Germline V gene lookup returns CDR1 KGHSH and CDR2 LQKENI. There are 15 residues in the CDR3.